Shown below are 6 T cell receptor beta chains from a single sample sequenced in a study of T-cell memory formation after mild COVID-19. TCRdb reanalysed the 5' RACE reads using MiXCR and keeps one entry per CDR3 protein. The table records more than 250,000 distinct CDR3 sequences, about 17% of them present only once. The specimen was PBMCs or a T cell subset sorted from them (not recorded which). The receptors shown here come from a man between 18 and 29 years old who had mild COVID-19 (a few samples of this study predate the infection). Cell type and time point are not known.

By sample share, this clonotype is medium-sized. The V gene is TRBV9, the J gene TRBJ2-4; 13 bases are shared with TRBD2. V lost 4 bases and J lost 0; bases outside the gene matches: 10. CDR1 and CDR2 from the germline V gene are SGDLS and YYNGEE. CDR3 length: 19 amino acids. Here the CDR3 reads CASSPTSGGSLVAKNIQYF. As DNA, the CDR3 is TGTGCCAGCAGCCCGACTAGCGGGGGGTCCCTCGTAGCCAAAAACATTCAGTACTTC.

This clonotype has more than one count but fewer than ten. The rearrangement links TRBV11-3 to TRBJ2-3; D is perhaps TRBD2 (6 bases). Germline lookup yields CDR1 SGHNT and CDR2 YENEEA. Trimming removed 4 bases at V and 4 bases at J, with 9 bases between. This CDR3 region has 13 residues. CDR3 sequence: CASSSGTPDTQYF. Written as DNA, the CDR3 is TGTGCCAGCAGCTCCGGGACTCCAGATACGCAGTATTTT.

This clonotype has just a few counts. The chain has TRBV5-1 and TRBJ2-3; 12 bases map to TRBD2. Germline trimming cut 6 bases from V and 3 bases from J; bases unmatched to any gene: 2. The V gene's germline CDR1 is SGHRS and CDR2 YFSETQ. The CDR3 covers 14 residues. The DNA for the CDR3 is TGCGCCAGCAACCTAGCGGGGGGGACAGATACGCAGTATTTT. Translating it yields CASNLAGGTDTQYF.

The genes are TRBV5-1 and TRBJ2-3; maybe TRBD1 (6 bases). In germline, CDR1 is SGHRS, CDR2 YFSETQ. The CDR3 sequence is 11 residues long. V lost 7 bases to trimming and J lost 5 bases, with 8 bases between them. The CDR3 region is CASGRGDTQYF. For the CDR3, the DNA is TGCGCCAGCGGCAGGGGAGATACGCAGTATTTT.

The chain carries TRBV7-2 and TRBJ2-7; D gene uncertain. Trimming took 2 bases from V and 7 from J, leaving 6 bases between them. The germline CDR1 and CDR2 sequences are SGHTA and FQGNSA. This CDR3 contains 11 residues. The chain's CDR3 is CASSLLREQYF. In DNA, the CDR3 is TGTGCCAGCAGCTTATTGAGGGAGCAGTACTTC. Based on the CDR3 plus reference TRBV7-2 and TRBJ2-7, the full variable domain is GAGVSQSPSNKVTEKGKDVELRCDPISGHTALYWYRQSLGQGLEFLIYFQGNSAPDKSGLPSDRFSAERTGGSVSTLTIQRTQQEDSAVYLCASSLLREQYFGPGTRLTVT.

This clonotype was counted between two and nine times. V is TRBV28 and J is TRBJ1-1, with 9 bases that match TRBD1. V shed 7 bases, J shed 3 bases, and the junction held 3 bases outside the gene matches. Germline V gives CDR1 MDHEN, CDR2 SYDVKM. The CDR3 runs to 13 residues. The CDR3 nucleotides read TGTGCCAGCAAACAGGGGGCGCACACTGAAGCTTTCTTT. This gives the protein CASKQGAHTEAFF.